This section outlines one T cell receptor (beta chain) sequence together with its context. This entry belongs to a study of control samples from healthy donors and cancer patients. The protocol was immunoSEQ multiplex PCR, while the TCRdb copy is restricted to in-frame clones and leaves out a portion. Found here are 100,000 to 150,000 clones, roughly 92% of them singletons; the top ten hold around 5.1%. V lost 7 bases and J 3 bases, leaving 15 bases between the germline ends. The CDR3 consists of 14 residues. The germline V gene has CDR1 MNHEY and CDR2 SMNVEV (reference sequence). The chain is built from TRBV27 and TRBJ1-2; a possible D gene is TRBD1 (5 bases). This receptor was taken from a man aged 18 to 30 in good health. Sequenced input: blood. As DNA, the CDR3 is TGTGCCAGCAAACTGGAGGGGACTCACTATGGCTACACCTTC. Translating it yields CASKLEGTHYGYTF.